This record looks at one T cell receptor beta chain sequence and its context. Its matching antigen is unknown. The data are from a study of T cell repertoires in cytomegalovirus infection. Study-level points and caveats: HLA-C-restricted CMV clonotypes gave the most frequent clonotype in two of eight donors. Cumulative public TCR beta family frequency identified carriers of CMV plus the relevant HLA.

The CDR3 sequence is 15 residues long. The V end was cut by 1 base, the J end by 0 bases, with 6 bases between. Germline-derived CDR1 and CDR2 are MDHEN and SYDVKM. TCRdb used MiXCR to reprocess the reads, holding one entry per CDR3 protein. The repertoire holds 150,000 to 200,000 distinct CDR3 sequences, less than 25% seen once, with more than 25% in the top ten. This rearrangement joins TRBV28 to TRBJ1-4; D not resolved. The sample consisted of CD8+ T cells from cultured PBMCs, taken from culture after CMV antigen stimulation. This receptor was obtained from a human donor in good health (CMV status not recorded). Some clones in this sample may be carry-over from other donors' samples. The CDR3 DNA reads as TGTGCCAGCAGTTTATCAGCCGCAACTAATGAAAAACTGTTTTTT. Translated, it gives CASSLSAATNEKLFF.